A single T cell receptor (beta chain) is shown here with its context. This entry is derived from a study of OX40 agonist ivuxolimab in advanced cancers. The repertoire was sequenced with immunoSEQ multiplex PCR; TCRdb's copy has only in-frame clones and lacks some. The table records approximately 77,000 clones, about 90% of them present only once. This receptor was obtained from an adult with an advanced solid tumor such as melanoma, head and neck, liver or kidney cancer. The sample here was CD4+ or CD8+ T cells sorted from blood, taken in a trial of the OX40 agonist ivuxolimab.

CDR3 bases: TGCGCCAGCAGCGGAGCCAGAGGCAATGAGCAGTTCTTC. It codes for CASSGARGNEQFF. The chain combines TRBV4-1 with TRBJ2-1; D is unclear. The CDR3 extends over 13 amino acids. V dropped 5 bases and J dropped 6 bases, with 11 bases sitting between them. The germline V gene has CDR1 MGHRA and CDR2 YSYEKL.